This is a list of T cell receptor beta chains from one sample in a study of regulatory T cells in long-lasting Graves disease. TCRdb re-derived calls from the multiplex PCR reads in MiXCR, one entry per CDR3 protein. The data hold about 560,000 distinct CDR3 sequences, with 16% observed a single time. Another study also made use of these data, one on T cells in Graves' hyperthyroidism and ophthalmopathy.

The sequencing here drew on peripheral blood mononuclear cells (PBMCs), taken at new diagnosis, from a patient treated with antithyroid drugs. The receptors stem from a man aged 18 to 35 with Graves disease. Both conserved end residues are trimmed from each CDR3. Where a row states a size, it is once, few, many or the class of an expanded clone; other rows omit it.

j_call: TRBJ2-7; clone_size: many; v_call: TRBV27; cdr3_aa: ASSLKPQGGYEQY
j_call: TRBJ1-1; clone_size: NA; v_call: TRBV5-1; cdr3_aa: ASSPRDRPNTEAF
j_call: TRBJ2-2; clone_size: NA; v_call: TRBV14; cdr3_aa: ASSQGAGELF
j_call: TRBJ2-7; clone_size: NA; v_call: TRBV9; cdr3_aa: ASSVGSDVRYEQY
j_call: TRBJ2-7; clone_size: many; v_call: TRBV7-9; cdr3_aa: ASSLASSRLSEQY
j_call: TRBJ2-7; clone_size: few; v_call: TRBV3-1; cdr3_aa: ASSQNPWGARTYEQY
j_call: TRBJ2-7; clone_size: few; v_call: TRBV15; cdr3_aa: ATSRDRDSPYEQY
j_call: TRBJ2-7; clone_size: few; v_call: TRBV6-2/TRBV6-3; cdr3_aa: ASSFRDTPYEQY
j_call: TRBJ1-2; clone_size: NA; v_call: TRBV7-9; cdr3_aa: ASSLTDRGRRGYT
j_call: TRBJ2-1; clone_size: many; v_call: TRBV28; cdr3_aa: ASSPFPGLAGGNNEQF
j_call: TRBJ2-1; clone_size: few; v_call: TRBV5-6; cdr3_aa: ASSLVGTTYNEQF
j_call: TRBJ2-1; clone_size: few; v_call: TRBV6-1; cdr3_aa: ASRDFVEQF
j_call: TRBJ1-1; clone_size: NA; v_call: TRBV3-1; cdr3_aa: ASSHAWEGAGTEAF
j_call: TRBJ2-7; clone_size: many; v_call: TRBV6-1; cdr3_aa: ASSERRALLGQLEQY
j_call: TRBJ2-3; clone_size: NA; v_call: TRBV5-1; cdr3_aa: ASRLAGASGTDTQY
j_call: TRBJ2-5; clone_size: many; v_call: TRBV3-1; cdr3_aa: ASSHRDRGQETQY
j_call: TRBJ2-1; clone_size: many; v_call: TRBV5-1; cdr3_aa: ASSPFSTSGSSHNEQF
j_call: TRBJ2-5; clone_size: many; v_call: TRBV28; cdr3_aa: ASRTRAGGAETQY
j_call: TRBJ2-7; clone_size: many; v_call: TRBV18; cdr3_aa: ASSPGQDYEQY
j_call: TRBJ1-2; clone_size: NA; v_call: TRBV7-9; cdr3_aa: ASRAPGQILGGYT
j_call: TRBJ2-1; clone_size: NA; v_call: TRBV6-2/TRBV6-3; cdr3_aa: ASSRLAGGRYNEQF
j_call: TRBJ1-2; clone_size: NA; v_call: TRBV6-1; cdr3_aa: ASGPGGYHGYT
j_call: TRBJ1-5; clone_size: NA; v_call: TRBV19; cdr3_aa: ASSTNRQGANQPQH
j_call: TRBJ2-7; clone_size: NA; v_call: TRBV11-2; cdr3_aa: ASSPGARPSYEQY
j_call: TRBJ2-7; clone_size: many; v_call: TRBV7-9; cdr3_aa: ASSLMDFSDSSYEQY
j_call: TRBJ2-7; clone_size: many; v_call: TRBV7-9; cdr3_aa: ASSPPGHGYEQY
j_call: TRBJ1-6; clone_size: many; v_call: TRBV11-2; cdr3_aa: ASTRDGVGIWGSPLH